Shown below are 18 T cell receptor beta chains from a single sample sequenced in a study of blood T cell repertoires in COVID-19. Profiling relied on immunoSEQ multiplex PCR, and the TCRdb table lists in-frame clones only, not all of them. Of 100,000 to 150,000 clones in the sample, about 83% are singletons; the top ten hold 12%. The source material was peripheral blood. The receptor set was obtained from a man aged 60-69 years with acute or convalescent COVID-19.

This sequence joins TRBV27 and TRBJ1-2; weak D call: TRBD1 (6 bases). Trimming removed 4 bases from V and 6 bases from J, with 15 bases in between. Germline CDR1 is MNHEY and CDR2 is SMNVEV (reference sequence). This CDR3 has 14 amino acids. CDR3 loop: CASSSGGWVNGYTF. CDR3 DNA sequence: TGTGCCAGCAGTTCGGGGGGCTGGGTTAATGGCTACACCTTC.

The chain combines TRBV30 with TRBJ2-3; 7 bases are shared with TRBD1. The trim removed 3 bases at V and 7 bases at J, leaving 4 bases unmatched. This CDR3 has 12 residues. In germline, CDR1 is GTSNPN, CDR2 SVGIG (reference sequence). The CDR3 loop is CAWSTGENTQYF. DNA of the CDR3: TGTGCCTGGAGCACAGGGGAAAATACGCAGTATTTT.

This chain joins TRBV7-3 and TRBJ2-4; no clear D gene. Germline V gene sequence: CDR1 SGHTA, CDR2 FQGTGA. The ends were cut back, 5 bases at V and 9 bases at J, with 11 bases in the middle. The CDR3 covers 12 residues. The CDR3 reads CASSDYRGIQYF. For the CDR3, the DNA is TGTGCCAGCAGCGATTATAGAGGCATTCAGTACTTC. Together with reference TRBV7-3 and TRBJ2-4, the CDR3 gives the full variable domain: GAGVSQTPSNKVTEKGKYVELRCDPISGHTALYWYRQSLGQGPEFLIYFQGTGAADDSGLPNDRFFAVRPEGSVSTLKIQRTERGDSAVYLCASSDYRGIQYFGAGTRLSVL.

This clone is a singleton in its sample. CDR3 loop: CASSPAVQGLEQYF. In DNA form, the CDR3 reads TGCGCCAGCAGCCCTGCCGTACAGGGCCTCGAGCAGTACTTC. This chain uses TRBV5-1 with TRBJ2-7; tentatively, D is TRBD1 (6 bases). This CDR3 spans 14 amino acids. The germline V and J ends were trimmed by 4 bases and 6 bases, with 17 bases remaining between them. Per the germline V gene, CDR1 is SGHRS and CDR2 is YFSETQ. Combining the CDR3 with reference TRBV5-1 and TRBJ2-7 gives the whole variable domain KAGVTQTPRYLIKTRGQQVTLSCSPISGHRSVSWYQQTPGQGLQFLFEYFSETQRNKGNFPGRFSGRQFSNSRSEMNVSTLELGDSALYLCASSPAVQGLEQYFGPGTRLTVT.

The CDR3 DNA is TGTGCCAGCAGCTCAGGACTAGCGGGAAACTACGAGCAGTACTTC. This translates into CASSSGLAGNYEQYF. The chain is built from TRBV7-2 and TRBJ2-7; 12 bases align to TRBD2. Germline V CDR1 and CDR2: SGHTA, FQGNSA. The J segment lost 3 bases and the V segment lost 4 bases, leaving 4 bases of the junction unmatched. The length of the CDR3 is 15 residues.

J is TRBJ2-7 and V is TRBV7-6; 10 bases are shared with TRBD2. The CDR3 is 15 amino acids. Looked up from germline, CDR1 is SGHVS and CDR2 is FNYEAQ. Germline trimming cut 1 base from V and 3 bases from J; bases unmatched to any gene: 3. The CDR3: CASSLGASGSYEQYF. Written as DNA, the CDR3 is TGTGCCAGCAGCTTAGGGGCTAGCGGGAGCTACGAGCAGTACTTC.

The CDR3 loop is CASSPSQGARNTEAFF. The CDR3 DNA is TGTGCCAGCAGCCCCTCTCAGGGGGCGCGGAACACTGAAGCTTTCTTT. The chain joins TRBV9 to TRBJ1-1, with TRBD1 matching over 8 bases. The germline V gene has CDR1 SGDLS and CDR2 YYNGEE. The V and J ends lost 4 bases and 1 base, in that order; junction bases with no gene match: 9. The CDR3 extends over 16 amino acids. Variable domain in full (rest from reference TRBV9 and TRBJ1-1): DSGVTQTPKHLITATGQRVTLRCSPRSGDLSVYWYQQSLDQGLQFLIQYYNGEERAKGNILERFSAQQFPDLHSELNLSSLELGDSALYFCASSPSQGARNTEAFFGQGTRLTVV.

The chain recombines TRBV7-2 with TRBJ2-5, with 13 positions matching TRBD2. Germline V CDR1 and CDR2: SGHTA, FQGNSA. J gave up 4 bases and V 5 bases, and 10 bases lay outside the gene matches. The CDR3 spans 17 residues. CDR3 region: CASSPPRLAGGIETQYF. The CDR3 nucleotides are TGTGCCAGCAGCCCCCCCCGACTAGCGGGAGGTATAGAGACCCAGTACTTC.

Note on this clone: This sample also contains other DNA sequences that code for the same CDR3. The chain combines TRBV9 with TRBJ2-1; no clear D gene. The CDR3 extends over 15 amino acids. The germline V gene has CDR1 SGDLS and CDR2 YYNGEE. The germline V and J ends were trimmed by 0 bases and 0 bases, with 7 bases remaining between them. CDR3 DNA sequence: TGTGCCAGCAGCGTAGGCCCCAGCTCCTACAATGAGCAGTTCTTC. The encoded protein is CASSVGPSSYNEQFF.

The chain couples TRBV7-2 to TRBJ1-6; tentative D call: TRBD1 (6 bases). The CDR3 consists of 12 residues. Germline CDR1 and CDR2: SGHTA and FQGNSA. The CDR3 protein is CAKQGLDSPLHF. Here the CDR3 DNA reads TGTGCGAAGCAGGGGTTGGATTCACCCCTCCACTTT.

CDR3 nucleotides: TGCAGCGTGGGACAGGAAGGAGCTTTCTTT. Protein sequence: CSVGQEGAFF. The chain recombines TRBV29-1 with TRBJ1-1; 8 bases are shared with TRBD1. Germline loops: CDR1 SQVTM, CDR2 ANQGSEA. The CDR3 has 10 residues. The V segment lost 6 bases and the J segment 10 bases; nucleotides outside the gene matches: 4.

The chain links TRBV18 to TRBJ2-1, with 12 bases lining up with TRBD2. The CDR3 sequence is 15 residues long. Trimming cost V 3 bases and J 4 bases; bases outside gene matches: 1. CDR1 and CDR2 from the germline V gene are KGHSH and LQKENI. The CDR3 loop reads CASSPLAGGYNEQFF. CDR3 sequence (DNA): TGTGCCAGCTCACCCCTAGCGGGAGGGTACAATGAGCAGTTCTTC.

V usage is TRBV19 and J usage is TRBJ1-4, with D maybe TRBD1 (6 bases). V was pared by 3 bases and J by 8 bases, with 13 bases between. CDR1 is LNHDA and CDR2 is SQIVND in the germline V gene (reference sequence). The length of the CDR3 is 14 residues. CDR3 in DNA: TGTGCCAGTAGTATCTCAGGGGTTCGCGAAAAACTGTTTTTT. Its protein product is CASSISGVREKLFF.

CDR3 in amino acids: CATSDTTAQETQYF. The CDR3 DNA follows: TGTGCCACCAGTGACACGACAGCTCAAGAGACCCAGTACTTC. The rearrangement uses TRBV24-1 and TRBJ2-5; tentative D call: TRBD1 (5 bases). Trimming left V 4 bases short and J 2 bases short, with 10 bases between. Germline V gene sequence: CDR1 KGHDR, CDR2 SFDVKD. The CDR3 is made up of 14 amino acids.

V and J are TRBV5-1 and TRBJ2-3; TRBD2 aligns across 9 bases. This CDR3 has 15 amino acids. Per the germline V gene, CDR1 is SGHRS and CDR2 is YFSETQ. Losses at the gene ends were 5 bases for V and 4 bases for J; bases not matched to a gene: 8. The DNA for the CDR3 is TGCGCCAGCAGTCCCCAGGGCGGGAGGGCAGATACGCAGTATTTT. Translation gives CASSPQGGRADTQYF. Supplemented by reference TRBV5-1 and TRBJ2-3, the full variable domain reads KAGVTQTPRYLIKTRGQQVTLSCSPISGHRSVSWYQQTPGQGLQFLFEYFSETQRNKGNFPGRFSGRQFSNSRSEMNVSTLELGDSALYLCASSPQGGRADTQYFGPGTRLTVL.

This clone was seen a handful of times. V gene TRBV28 combines with J gene TRBJ1-5; no clear D. Germline assignment: CDR1 MDHEN and CDR2 SYDVKM. The CDR3 spans 15 residues. V was pared by 5 bases and J by 2 bases, with 13 bases between. The CDR3: CASSPRLRGNQPQHF. As DNA, the CDR3 is TGTGCCAGCAGTCCGCGATTGAGGGGCAATCAGCCCCAGCATTTT.

This chain joins TRBV7-9 and TRBJ1-1, with 9 bases aligning to TRBD1. Germline CDR1 SEHNR, CDR2 FQNEAQ (reference sequence). CDR3 size: 15 residues. The V segment lost 5 bases and the J segment 4 bases; nucleotides outside the gene matches: 8. DNA for the CDR3: TGTGCCAGCAGCGAACAGGGGGCGACGGGCACTGAAGCTTTCTTT. Its translation: CASSEQGATGTEAFF.

This clone has just a few counts. The chain has TRBV2 and TRBJ2-2; 9 bases match TRBD1. This CDR3 is built from 16 residues. Germline V gives CDR1 SNHLY, CDR2 FYNNEI. V gave up 6 bases and J gave up 1 base; unmatched junction bases: 6. DNA for the CDR3: TGTGCCAGCAGCGAACAGGGGGCGAGGAACACCGGGGAGCTGTTTTTT. Translation gives CASSEQGARNTGELFF.